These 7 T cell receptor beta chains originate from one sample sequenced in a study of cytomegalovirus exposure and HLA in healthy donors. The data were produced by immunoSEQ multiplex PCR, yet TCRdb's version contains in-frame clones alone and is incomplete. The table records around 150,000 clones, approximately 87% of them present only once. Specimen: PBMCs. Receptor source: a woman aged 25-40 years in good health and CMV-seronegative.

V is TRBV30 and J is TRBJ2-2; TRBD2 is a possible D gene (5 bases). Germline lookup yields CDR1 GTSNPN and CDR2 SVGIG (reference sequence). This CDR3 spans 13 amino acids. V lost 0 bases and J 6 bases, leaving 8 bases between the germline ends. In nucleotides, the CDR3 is TGTGCCTGGAGTGTACTAGACCCCGGGGAGCTGTTTTTT. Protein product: CAWSVLDPGELFF.

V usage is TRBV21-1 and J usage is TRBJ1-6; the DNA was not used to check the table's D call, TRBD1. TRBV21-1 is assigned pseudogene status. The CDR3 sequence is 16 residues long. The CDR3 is CASSKATGEDNSPLHF. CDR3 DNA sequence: TGTGCCAGCAGCAAAGCCACAGGGGAAGATAATTCACCCCTCCACTTT.

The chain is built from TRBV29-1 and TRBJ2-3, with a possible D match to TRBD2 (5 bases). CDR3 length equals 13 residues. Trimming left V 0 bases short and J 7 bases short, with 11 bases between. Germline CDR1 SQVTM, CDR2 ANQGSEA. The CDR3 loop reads CSVEDILGNTQYF. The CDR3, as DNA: TGCAGCGTTGAAGATATACTAGGCAATACGCAGTATTTT.

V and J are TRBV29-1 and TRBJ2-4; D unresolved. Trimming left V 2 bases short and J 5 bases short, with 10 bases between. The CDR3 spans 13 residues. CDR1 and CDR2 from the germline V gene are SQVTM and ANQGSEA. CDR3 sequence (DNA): TGCAGCGTTGAAAGGCAGGAACAAAACATTCAGTACTTC. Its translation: CSVERQEQNIQYF.

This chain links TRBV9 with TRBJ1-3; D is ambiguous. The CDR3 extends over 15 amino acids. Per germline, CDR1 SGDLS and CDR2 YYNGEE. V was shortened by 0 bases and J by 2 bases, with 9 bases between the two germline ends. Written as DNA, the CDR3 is TGTGCCAGCAGCGTAGCACCGTTTCCTGGAAACACCATATATTTT. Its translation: CASSVAPFPGNTIYF.

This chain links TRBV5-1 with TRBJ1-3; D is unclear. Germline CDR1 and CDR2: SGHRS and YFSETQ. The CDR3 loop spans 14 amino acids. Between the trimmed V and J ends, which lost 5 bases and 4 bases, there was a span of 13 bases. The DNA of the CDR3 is TGCGCCAGCAGAGGGTTGGGCTCCGGAAACACCATATATTTT. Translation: CASRGLGSGNTIYF.

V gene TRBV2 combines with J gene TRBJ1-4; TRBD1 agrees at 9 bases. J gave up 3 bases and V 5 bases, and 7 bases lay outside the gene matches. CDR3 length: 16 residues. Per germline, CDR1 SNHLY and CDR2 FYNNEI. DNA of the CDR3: TGTGCCAGCAGTCCCGGGACAGGGTGGTCTAATGAAAAACTGTTTTTT. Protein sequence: CASSPGTGWSNEKLFF.